The 32 T cell receptor beta chains reported below all come from one sample, sequenced in a study of cytomegalovirus exposure and HLA in healthy donors. Primers: 60 Vbeta forward and 13 Jbeta reverse. The repertoire was sequenced with immunoSEQ multiplex PCR; TCRdb's copy has only in-frame clones and lacks some. The data show 120,000 or so clones, less than 90% seen once. Sequenced sample: PBMCs. The receptors stem from a man aged 50 or older in good health and CMV-seronegative.

The chain couples TRBV5-4 to TRBJ2-7, with 9 bases aligning to TRBD1. The germline V gene has CDR1 SGHNT and CDR2 YYREEE (reference sequence). With 6 bases clipped from V and 5 bases from J, the junction kept 9 bases outside the gene matches. CDR3 size: 14 residues. The chain's CDR3 is CASTGRGQGHEQYF. The DNA for the CDR3 is TGTGCCAGCACAGGTAGGGGACAGGGCCACGAGCAGTACTTC.

V and J are TRBV5-4 and TRBJ1-2, with D perhaps TRBD1 (6 bases). The CDR3 spans 16 residues. V lost 3 bases and J 3 bases, leaving 18 bases between the germline ends. Germline loops: CDR1 SGHNT, CDR2 YYREEE (reference sequence). Here the CDR3 DNA reads TGTGCCAGCAGCTCATACCCAGGGGCTCCTGACTATGGCTACACCTTC. This codes for CASSSYPGAPDYGYTF.

Here the CDR3 DNA reads TGTGCCAGCTCCCCCGTGGCGGGAACAGATACGCAGTATTTT. Encoded protein: CASSPVAGTDTQYF. This chain joins TRBV6-1 and TRBJ2-3; D is perhaps TRBD2 (6 bases). Germline CDR1 reads MNHNS; CDR2 reads SASEGT. This CDR3 has 14 residues. Trimming shortened V by 8 bases and J by 3 bases, and 15 bases separated the two germline ends.

To note about this clone: Relative to the germline gene, one junction end is altered; a read error may explain this. The V gene is TRBV15, the J gene TRBJ1-2, with D perhaps TRBD1 (5 bases). This CDR3 comprises 14 residues. Germline CDR1 reads LNHNV; CDR2 reads YYDKDF (reference sequence). The CDR3 reads CATSRDREGVGYPF. The DNA for the CDR3 is TGTGCCACCAGCAGAGATCGTGAAGGGGTGGGCTACCCCTTC.

The rearrangement uses TRBV21-1 and TRBJ1-1. TRBV21-1 is a pseudogene locus. The CDR3 sequence is 14 residues long. The CDR3 DNA reads as TGTGCCAGCAGCCCGCACCGGGGTGAAACTGAAGCTTTCTTT. This translates into CASSPHRGETEAFF.

CDR3 sequence reads: CASSQQGAHGYTF. The CDR3 DNA follows: TGTGCCAGCAGTCAACAGGGGGCGCATGGCTACACCTTC. This chain uses TRBV7-2 with TRBJ1-2; 9 bases are shared with TRBD1. The CDR3 covers 13 residues. CDR1 and CDR2 (germline): SGHTA, FQGNSA. The J segment lost 6 bases and the V segment lost 6 bases, leaving 5 bases of the junction unmatched.

The chain employs TRBV9 and TRBJ1-4, with no clear D. Germline V gene lookup returns CDR1 SGDLS and CDR2 YYNGEE. Trimming took off 0 bases at V and 7 bases at J, with 7 bases between the two ends. CDR3 length equals 13 residues. The CDR3: CASSVAPREKLFF. CDR3 nucleotides: TGTGCCAGCAGCGTAGCTCCCCGTGAAAAACTGTTTTTT.

The chain carries TRBV5-1 and TRBJ2-1, with D possibly being TRBD2 (7 bases). The CDR3 spans 13 residues. Trimming shortened V by 8 bases and J by 5 bases, and 14 bases separated the two germline ends. Germline loops: CDR1 SGHRS, CDR2 YFSETQ. The CDR3 bases are TGCGCCAGACGGGGAGGGGGGGACAATGAGCAGTTCTTC. Protein: CARRGGGDNEQFF. The variable domain in full, with the rest retrieved from reference TRBV5-1 and TRBJ2-1, is KAGVTQTPRYLIKTRGQQVTLSCSPISGHRSVSWYQQTPGQGLQFLFEYFSETQRNKGNFPGRFSGRQFSNSRSEMNVSTLELGDSALYLCARRGGGDNEQFFGPGTRLTVL.

The V gene is TRBV6-5, the J gene TRBJ2-1; 10 nucleotides match TRBD2. This CDR3 comprises 15 residues. Germline CDR1 and CDR2: MNHEY and SVGAGI. J lost 3 bases, V lost 4 bases, and 3 bases had no gene match. In DNA, the CDR3 is TGTGCCAGCAGTTTGACTAGCGGGTTCTACAATGAGCAGTTCTTC. Residues: CASSLTSGFYNEQFF.

In DNA, the CDR3 is TGTGCCAGCAGTTCCTCCGGGACTAGCGGTCCCTACGAGCAGTACTTC. Its translation: CASSSSGTSGPYEQYF. The V call is TRBV7-2, the J call TRBJ2-7, with 11 bases identical to TRBD2. There are 16 residues in the CDR3. Trimming cost V 6 bases and J 2 bases; bases outside gene matches: 9. Germline CDR1 is SGHTA and CDR2 is FQGNSA.

This chain joins TRBV7-3 and TRBJ2-3; possible D gene TRBD2, 5 bases. This CDR3 contains 14 residues. V was shortened by 8 bases and J by 2 bases, with 14 bases between the two germline ends. From germline, CDR1 is SGHTA and CDR2 FQGTGA. CDR3 sequence reads: CASASSFITDTQYF. In DNA, the CDR3 is TGTGCCAGCGCTAGCTCCTTTATCACAGATACGCAGTATTTT.

The chain joins TRBV6-1 to TRBJ1-5; no clear D gene. Germline V CDR1 and CDR2: MNHNS, SASEGT. V was shortened by 5 bases and J by 2 bases, with 7 bases between the two germline ends. The CDR3 consists of 13 residues. CDR3 in DNA: TGTGCCAGCAGTAGAGGTGGCAATCAGCCCCAGCATTTT. Translating it yields CASSRGGNQPQHF.

This clone has a handful of counts. The gene calls are TRBV18 and TRBJ1-1; TRBD1 agrees at 9 bases. V shed 5 bases, J shed 3 bases, and the junction held 4 bases outside the gene matches. Per germline, CDR1 KGHSH and CDR2 LQKENI. The length of the CDR3 is 14 residues. CDR3: CASSTGGRDTEAFF. CDR3 sequence (DNA): TGTGCCAGCTCAACAGGGGGCAGGGACACTGAAGCTTTCTTT.

The CDR3 DNA is TGTGCCACCAGCGAAGACAGGGCGAACTATGGCTACACCTTC. Protein: CATSEDRANYGYTF. This sequence joins TRBV15 and TRBJ1-2; 7 nucleotides agree with TRBD1. Looked up from germline, CDR1 is LNHNV and CDR2 is YYDKDF (reference sequence). V was clipped by 5 bases and J by 2 bases; unmatched bases: 5. This CDR3 has 14 residues. The variable domain in full, completed from reference TRBV15 and TRBJ1-2, reads DAMVIQNPRYQVTQFGKPVTLSCSQTLNHNVMYWYQQKSSQAPKLLFHYYDKDFNNEADTPDNFQSRRPNTSFCFLDIRSPGLGDTAMYLCATSEDRANYGYTFGSGTRLTVV.

The rearrangement links TRBV28 to TRBJ2-7; tentatively, D is TRBD1 (5 bases). The V gene lost 3 bases and the J gene lost 5 bases, with 5 bases spanning the gap. Germline V lookup: CDR1 MDHEN, CDR2 SYDVKM. The CDR3 has 11 residues. In DNA, the CDR3 is TGTGCCAGCAGTTTGACAGACGAGCAGTACTTC. Amino acid sequence: CASSLTDEQYF. The entire variable domain, with the rest obtained from reference TRBV28 and TRBJ2-7, is as follows: DVKVTQSSRYLVKRTGEKVFLECVQDMDHENMFWYRQDPGLGLRLIYFSYDVKMKEKGDIPEGYSVSREKKERFSLILESASTNQTSMYLCASSLTDEQYFGPGTRLTVT.

The chain uses TRBV13 and TRBJ1-2, with a weak D call TRBD1 (6 bases). The CDR3 consists of 15 residues. Germline assignment: CDR1 PRHDT and CDR2 FYEKMQ (reference sequence). Trimming cost V 5 bases and J 4 bases, with 17 bases left between them. CDR3 nucleotide sequence: TGTGCCAGCAGCCCATTTAATGAGGACAGCTATGGCTACACCTTC. It translates to CASSPFNEDSYGYTF.

This clone was counted once. CDR3 loop: CASSHYTGDLNYGYTF. CDR3 sequence (DNA): TGCGCCAGCAGCCATTACACAGGGGACCTTAACTATGGCTACACCTTC. This chain connects TRBV4-1 to TRBJ1-2, with 7 bases identical to TRBD1. The germline V gene encodes CDR1 MGHRA and CDR2 YSYEKL. V trimming: 3 bases; J trimming: 1 base; junction bases outside the gene matches: 8. CDR3 size: 16 residues.

This chain joins TRBV27 and TRBJ1-4; no clear D gene. The CDR3 loop spans 18 amino acids. CDR1 and CDR2 (germline): MNHEY, SMNVEV (reference sequence). V was pared by 5 bases and J by 0 bases, with 19 bases between. The CDR3 spells CASSPLLITPATNEKLFF. In nucleotides, the CDR3 is TGTGCCAGCAGTCCCTTATTAATTACACCTGCAACTAATGAAAAACTGTTTTTT.

The rearrangement uses TRBV27 and TRBJ1-1; D is unclear. The germline V and J ends were trimmed by 0 bases and 5 bases, with 10 bases remaining between them. This CDR3 is 14 amino acids long. The V gene's germline CDR1 is MNHEY and CDR2 SMNVEV (reference sequence). The CDR3 here is CASSLSWRVTEAFF. The CDR3 DNA follows: TGTGCCAGCAGTTTATCGTGGAGGGTTACTGAAGCTTTCTTT.

V and J are TRBV2 and TRBJ2-5; the D gene is possibly TRBD1 (5 bases). Germline lookup yields CDR1 SNHLY and CDR2 FYNNEI. With 7 bases removed from V and 5 bases from J, the gap between germline ends came to 20 bases. The CDR3 sequence is 15 residues long. CDR3 nucleotide sequence: TGTGCCAGCACCGCGCTTACAGGCTCCGGTGAGACCCAGTACTTC. It translates to CASTALTGSGETQYF.

The CDR3 protein is CASSMTSRPYEQYF. CDR3 nucleotide sequence: TGTGCCAGTAGTATGACTAGCCGACCCTACGAGCAGTACTTC. The gene calls are TRBV19 and TRBJ2-7; 7 nucleotides align to TRBD2. V trimming: 3 bases; J trimming: 2 bases; junction bases outside the gene matches: 4. This CDR3 spans 14 amino acids. CDR1 LNHDA and CDR2 SQIVND come from the germline V gene (reference sequence).

The chain employs TRBV9 and TRBJ1-6, with a tentative D call TRBD1 (5 bases). V was clipped by 3 bases and J by 6 bases, with 7 bases between them. Germline lookup yields CDR1 SGDLS and CDR2 YYNGEE. The CDR3 consists of 13 residues. CDR3 nucleotide sequence: TGTGCCAGCAGCGGACAGACTAATTCACCCCTCCACTTT. This encodes CASSGQTNSPLHF.

The rearrangement uses TRBV6-5 and TRBJ2-5; TRBD1 matches at 8 bases. CDR3 length equals 14 residues. The J segment lost 2 bases and the V segment lost 6 bases, leaving 5 bases of the junction unmatched. Germline CDR1 MNHEY, CDR2 SVGAGI. CDR3 bases: TGTGCCAGCAGAAAGACAGGGGCTCAAGAGACCCAGTACTTC. This translates into CASRKTGAQETQYF.

The V gene is TRBV19, the J gene TRBJ1-6, with D tentatively TRBD1 (6 bases). Germline loops: CDR1 LNHDA, CDR2 SQIVND (reference sequence). The CDR3 contains 14 residues. Trimming removed 4 bases at V and 10 bases at J, with 14 bases between. In nucleotides, the CDR3 is TGTGCCAGTAGTACGATAGGGGGTTCCTCACCCCTCCACTTT. Its protein product is CASSTIGGSSPLHF. Full variable domain (missing parts from reference TRBV19 and TRBJ1-6): DGGITQSPKYLFRKEGQNVTLSCEQNLNHDAMYWYRQDPGQGLRLIYYSQIVNDFQKGDIAEGYSVSREKKESFPLTVTSAQKNPTAFYLCASSTIGGSSPLHFGNGTRLTVT.

The chain is built from TRBV7-2 and TRBJ2-5; TRBD2 is a possible D gene (5 bases). V shed 5 bases and J shed 0 bases, with 16 bases lying between them. CDR1 is SGHTA and CDR2 is FQGNSA in the germline V gene. This CDR3 has 16 amino acids. The CDR3 bases are TGTGCCAGCAGCCCAGGAGGCGGCAGCTACCAAGAGACCCAGTACTTC. Its protein product is CASSPGGGSYQETQYF. The full variable domain, in which reference TRBV7-2 and TRBJ2-5 provide the parts outside the CDR3, is GAGVSQSPSNKVTEKGKDVELRCDPISGHTALYWYRQSLGQGLEFLIYFQGNSAPDKSGLPSDRFSAERTGGSVSTLTIQRTQQEDSAVYLCASSPGGGSYQETQYFGPGTRLLVL.

The chain recombines TRBV27 with TRBJ2-7, with a possible D match to TRBD1 (5 bases). Germline CDR1 and CDR2: MNHEY and SMNVEV (reference sequence). There are 13 residues in the CDR3. The V and J ends lost 3 bases and 2 bases respectively, with 8 bases between them. The CDR3 nucleotides are TGTGCCAGCAGTTTGACAGAGACCTACGAGCAGTACTTC. Translated: CASSLTETYEQYF.

V gene TRBV30 combines with J gene TRBJ1-2; 8 bases match TRBD1. With 2 bases clipped from V and 5 bases from J, the junction kept 7 bases outside the gene matches. Germline V gene lookup returns CDR1 GTSNPN and CDR2 SVGIG (reference sequence). The CDR3 has 14 residues. This CDR3 reads CAWSSTGAEYGYTF. The CDR3 bases are TGTGCCTGGAGTTCGACAGGGGCTGAGTATGGCTACACCTTC.

V usage is TRBV19 and J usage is TRBJ2-7; D might be TRBD1 (5 bases). Germline CDR1 is LNHDA and CDR2 is SQIVND (reference sequence). This CDR3 is built from 15 residues. The ends were cut back, 8 bases at V and 2 bases at J, with 19 bases in the middle. CDR3 nucleotide sequence: TGTGCCAGTGGGGAATCGGCAGGGTTACCCTACGAGCAGTACTTC. Residues: CASGESAGLPYEQYF.

This clone has more than one count but fewer than ten. This chain joins TRBV4-3 and TRBJ1-2, with D hard to call. V was trimmed by 0 bases and J by 5 bases, leaving 13 bases between them. The CDR3 totals 15 residues. CDR1 LGHNA and CDR2 YSLEER come from the germline V gene. CDR3 sequence (DNA): TGCGCCAGCAGCCAAGAGTTGGGCCCCACATATGGCTACACCTTC. This gives the protein CASSQELGPTYGYTF.

V gene TRBV9 combines with J gene TRBJ2-5; D call uncertain. The germline V gene encodes CDR1 SGDLS and CDR2 YYNGEE. This CDR3 region has 15 residues. With 0 bases removed from V and 6 bases from J, the gap between germline ends came to 15 bases. CDR3 sequence: CASSVAPTGQKTQYF. The CDR3, as DNA: TGTGCCAGCAGCGTAGCGCCGACGGGTCAAAAGACCCAGTACTTC.

This clone was recorded once. V usage is TRBV6-5 and J usage is TRBJ2-7; weak D call: TRBD2 (7 bases). With 6 bases removed from V and 2 bases from J, the gap between germline ends came to 8 bases. CDR1 and CDR2 (germline): MNHEY, SVGAGI. This CDR3 spans 12 amino acids. CDR3 in amino acids: CASRGGPYEQYF. CDR3 DNA sequence: TGTGCCAGCAGGGGGGGGCCCTACGAGCAGTACTTC.

Of note for this clone: Germline is not matched at one junction end, which may reflect a read error. V is TRBV5-1 and J is TRBJ1-2; 9 nucleotides match TRBD1. The CDR3 sequence is 15 residues long. Looked up from germline, CDR1 is SGHRS and CDR2 is YFSETQ. The CDR3 DNA follows: TGCGCCAGCAGTTTGGGCCGGGACAGGGCACGGGGCTACACCTTC. As protein: CASSLGRDRARGYTF.